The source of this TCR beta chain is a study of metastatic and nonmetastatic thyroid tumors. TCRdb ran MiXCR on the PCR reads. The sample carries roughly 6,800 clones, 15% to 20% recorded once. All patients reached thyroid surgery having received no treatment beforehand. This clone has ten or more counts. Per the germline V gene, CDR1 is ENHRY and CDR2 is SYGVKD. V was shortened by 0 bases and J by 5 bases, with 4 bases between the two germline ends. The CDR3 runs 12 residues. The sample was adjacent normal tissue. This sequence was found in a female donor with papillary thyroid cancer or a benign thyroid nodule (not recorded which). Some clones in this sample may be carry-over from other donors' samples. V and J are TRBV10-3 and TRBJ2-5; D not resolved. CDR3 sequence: CAISESIETQYF. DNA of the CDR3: TGTGCCATCAGTGAGTCTATCGAGACCCAGTACTTC.